Below are 27 T cell receptor beta chains sequenced from a single sample in a study of read filtering for tumor transcriptome and immune sequencing. From 400 to 450 ng of RNA, a library with molecular barcoded alpha/delta and beta/gamma adaptors was made. In TCRdb, the reads were re-called with MiXCR into one record per CDR3 protein. Of 75,000 to 95,000 distinct CDR3 sequences in the sample, around 12% are singletons; the top ten hold about 15%. The sample comprised a population of CD138-negative cells sorted from bone marrow. These receptors came from a donor older than 35 with multiple myeloma.

By share of the sample, this clonotype is medium-sized (0.01 to 0.1%). This chain joins TRBV3-1 and TRBJ2-1, with D possibly being TRBD2 (6 bases). The length of the CDR3 is 15 residues. The V end was cut by 0 bases, the J end by 3 bases, with 9 bases between. CDR1 and CDR2 (germline): LGHDT, YNNKEL (reference sequence). In DNA form, the CDR3 reads TGTGCCAGCAGCCAAGAAACCGGGAGCTACAATGAGCAGTTCTTC. Translation gives CASSQETGSYNEQFF.

The CDR3 coding sequence is TGCGCCAGCAGTGCCTCTTCCACGGGAGAGCCGGCCCAAGAGACCCAGTACTTC. It specifies CASSASSTGEPAQETQYF. This chain uses TRBV5-1 with TRBJ2-5; perhaps TRBD2 as D (6 bases). V lost 5 bases and J 1 base, leaving 24 bases between the germline ends. CDR3 length equals 18 residues. Looked up from germline, CDR1 is SGHRS and CDR2 is YFSETQ.

This clonotype has a count of ten or more. The chain combines TRBV27 with TRBJ2-2, with TRBD2 identical over 10 bases. The CDR3 runs to 18 residues. J gave up 5 bases and V 6 bases, and 15 bases lay outside the gene matches. Germline-derived CDR1 and CDR2 are MNHEY and SMNVEV (reference sequence). CDR3 region: CASSFSGRHDVGTGELFF. DNA of the CDR3: TGTGCCAGCAGCTTTAGCGGGAGGCACGACGTTGGTACCGGGGAGCTGTTTTTT.

This clonotype was detected ten times or more. The V call is TRBV2, the J call TRBJ2-3, with D tentatively TRBD2 (6 bases). The CDR3 covers 16 residues. V lost 0 bases and J 6 bases, leaving 16 bases between the germline ends. The germline V gene has CDR1 SNHLY and CDR2 FYNNEI. The CDR3 DNA follows: TGTGCCAGCAGTGAAGCCTGGGGGACTGGAGCCGATACGCAGTATTTT. Its translation is CASSEAWGTGADTQYF.

This clonotype was found many times. This chain's CDR3 is CASGPTSGGSYNEQFF. The CDR3 bases are TGTGCTAGTGGGCCTACTAGCGGGGGATCCTACAATGAGCAGTTCTTC. This chain links TRBV12-5 with TRBJ2-1; 11 bases match TRBD2. Germline V lookup: CDR1 LGHNT, CDR2 FRNRAP. The CDR3 length is 16 residues. Unmatched junction bases numbered 5, after V lost 6 bases and J lost 1 base.

This clonotype has just a few counts. The chain recombines TRBV12-3 or TRBV12-4 with TRBJ2-5; 9 bases match TRBD2. V shed 3 bases and J 4 bases; nucleotides not matched to a gene: 6. CDR3 size: 15 residues. The chain's CDR3 is CASSFEIAGVETQYF. The CDR3 region has the DNA TGTGCCAGCAGTTTTGAAATAGCGGGAGTAGAGACCCAGTACTTC.

This clonotype was seen ten or more times. The chain employs TRBV29-1 and TRBJ2-3; perhaps D is TRBD1 or TRBD2 (7 bases each). Germline V gene sequence: CDR1 SQVTM, CDR2 ANQGSEA. This CDR3 contains 17 residues. The V end lost 0 bases, the J end lost 0 bases, and 16 bases lay between the germline ends. This CDR3 reads CSVEDLGRGRSTDTQYF. Here the CDR3 DNA reads TGCAGCGTTGAAGATTTAGGGAGGGGGCGAAGCACAGATACGCAGTATTTT.

Note on this clonotype: At one end, the junction sequence differs from germline, possibly due to a read error. The rearrangement links TRBV7-2 to TRBJ2-1; possibly TRBD2 for D (6 bases). This CDR3 region has 13 residues. CDR1 is SGHTA, CDR2 FQGNSA, per germline. The CDR3 region has the DNA TGTGCCAGCAGCTTGGGGACTCTTAATGAGCAGCTCTTC. Its protein product is CASSLGTLNEQLF.

Many counts were recorded for this clonotype. The V call is TRBV15, the J call TRBJ2-5, with D possibly being TRBD1 (5 bases). The germline V gene has CDR1 LNHNV and CDR2 YYDKDF (reference sequence). CDR3 length equals 14 residues. V gave up 6 bases and J gave up 5 bases, with 16 bases separating them. CDR3 amino acids: CATRGSAPGETQYF. The CDR3 DNA is TGTGCCACCAGAGGATCTGCCCCAGGGGAGACCCAGTACTTC.

In this sample, this clonotype turned up many times. The chain recombines TRBV15 with TRBJ2-1; tentative D call: TRBD1 (7 bases). The CDR3 runs 14 residues. Trimming removed 4 bases from V and 7 bases from J, with 14 bases in between. The germline gives CDR1 LNHNV, CDR2 YYDKDF (reference sequence). The chain's CDR3 is CATSKGRGENEQFF. Written as DNA, the CDR3 is TGTGCCACCAGCAAGGGCAGGGGGGAGAATGAGCAGTTCTTC.

This clonotype is a singleton in its sample. This could be a read error, since a much larger clone is one nucleotide away. The V gene is TRBV5-1, the J gene TRBJ2-7, with TRBD1 matching 7 bases. Germline assignment: CDR1 SGHRS and CDR2 YFSETQ. The length of the CDR3 is 13 residues. With 1 base clipped from V and 7 bases from J, the junction kept 5 bases outside the gene matches. The CDR3 region has the DNA TGCGCCAGCAGCTTGAGACAGGGTCTAGAGCAGTACTTC. Translated, it gives CASSLRQGLEQYF.

This clonotype was detected ten times or more. The rearrangement joins TRBV7-8 to TRBJ2-7; D is undetermined. V was trimmed by 0 bases and J by 2 bases, leaving 8 bases between them. Germline V lookup: CDR1 SGHVS, CDR2 FQNEAQ. The CDR3 has 14 residues. The CDR3 loop reads CASSLAAPAYEQYF. CDR3 nucleotide sequence: TGTGCCAGCAGCTTAGCGGCCCCTGCCTACGAGCAGTACTTC.

On this clonotype itself: A much bigger clone sits one base away, suggesting this may be a read error. The chain uses TRBV6-5 and TRBJ1-3; D is ambiguous. Germline V gene sequence: CDR1 MNHEY, CDR2 SVGAGI. The CDR3 sequence is 14 residues long. The CDR3 is CASSYSSSGSTIYF. The CDR3 DNA sequence: TGTGCCAGCAGTTACTCGAGCTCTGGAAGCACCATATATTTT.

This clonotype was detected many times. This sequence joins TRBV7-6 and TRBJ2-1; TRBD2 agrees at 7 bases. The CDR3 contains 15 residues. Looked up from germline, CDR1 is SGHVS and CDR2 is FNYEAQ. The ends lost 1 base at V and 5 bases at J; junction bases unmatched: 5. DNA of the CDR3: TGTGCCAGCAGCTTAGACGGGAGGTCGAACAATGAGCAGTTCTTC. It codes for CASSLDGRSNNEQFF.

This clonotype was counted a few times. A read error likely explains this, since a far larger clone differs by one base. The chain is built from TRBV11-1 and TRBJ2-1; no clear D. The germline V gene has CDR1 SGHAT and CDR2 FQDESV (reference sequence). This CDR3 region has 11 residues. The CDR3 protein is CAGSSYNEQFF. The CDR3 DNA is TGTGCCGGCAGCTCTTACAATGAGCAGTTCTTC.

Written as DNA, the CDR3 is TGCAGCGTTGCGGGACAGCAGGGGATGAACACTGAAGCTTTCTTT. Translating gives CSVAGQQGMNTEAFF. The chain recombines TRBV29-1 with TRBJ1-1; 7 nucleotides match TRBD1. Trimming took 4 bases from V and 0 from J; bases not matched to a gene: 8. Germline CDR1 reads SQVTM; CDR2 reads ANQGSEA. The CDR3 loop spans 15 amino acids.

This clonotype was seen ten or more times. The chain joins TRBV7-9 to TRBJ2-5, with 7 bases fitting TRBD1. The V and J ends lost 5 bases and 3 bases, in that order; junction bases with no gene match: 9. The CDR3 is 15 amino acids. Germline lookup yields CDR1 SEHNR and CDR2 FQNEAQ (reference sequence). In nucleotides, the CDR3 is TGTGCCAGCAGCCCCCAGGCAGGGGGTGAAGAGACCCAGTACTTC. This codes for CASSPQAGGEETQYF.

This clonotype was recorded many times. The junction differs from germline at one of its ends, possibly a read error. This sequence joins TRBV5-1 and TRBJ2-3; possibly TRBD2 for D (6 bases). CDR1 is SGHRS, CDR2 YFSETQ, per germline. This CDR3 has 14 residues. The CDR3 nucleotides are TGCGCCAGCGGCTTGGAACGGGAGACAGATACGCAGTATTTT. Its protein is CASGLERETDTQYF.

This clonotype was picked up many times. The rearrangement links TRBV15 to TRBJ1-3, with TRBD1 matching 7 bases. V shed 6 bases, J shed 2 bases, and the junction held 4 bases outside the gene matches. CDR1 is LNHNV and CDR2 is YYDKDF in the germline V gene (reference sequence). The CDR3 extends over 14 amino acids. The CDR3, as DNA: TGTGCCACCAGGGAGGGGACAGCTGGAAACACCATATATTTT. It codes for CATREGTAGNTIYF.

This sequence joins TRBV19 and TRBJ2-6; TRBD1 agrees at 8 bases. J gave up 0 bases and V 5 bases, and 6 bases lay outside the gene matches. Per the germline V gene, CDR1 is LNHDA and CDR2 is SQIVND (reference sequence). The CDR3 runs 17 residues. The chain's CDR3 is CASSPMGQASGANVLTF. The DNA for the CDR3 is TGTGCCAGTAGTCCCATGGGACAGGCCTCTGGGGCCAACGTCCTGACTTTC.

This clonotype was detected many times. V gene TRBV5-1 combines with J gene TRBJ2-7, with TRBD1 matching 8 bases. Germline V gene lookup returns CDR1 SGHRS and CDR2 YFSETQ. The trim removed 0 bases at V and 7 bases at J, leaving 12 bases unmatched. This CDR3 is built from 16 residues. The CDR3 sequence: CASSLAPGGGQEEQYF. CDR3 DNA sequence: TGCGCCAGCAGCTTGGCTCCAGGGGGCGGCCAGGAAGAGCAGTACTTC.

This clonotype was found many times. This chain connects TRBV20-1 to TRBJ2-7; 11 bases are shared with TRBD2. The J segment lost 0 bases and the V segment lost 4 bases, leaving 5 bases of the junction unmatched. CDR1 and CDR2 (germline): DFQATT, SNEGSKA (reference sequence). CDR3 length equals 15 residues. The CDR3 sequence: CSATTSGSISYEQYF. In nucleotides, the CDR3 is TGCAGTGCTACCACTAGCGGGAGCATCTCCTACGAGCAGTACTTC.

This clonotype was picked up a small number of times. The rearrangement uses TRBV29-1 and TRBJ1-1; perhaps TRBD1 as D (5 bases). Germline CDR1 and CDR2: SQVTM and ANQGSEA. The CDR3 extends over 14 amino acids. Trimming stripped 6 bases from V and 0 bases from J, with 14 bases between. The CDR3 nucleotides are TGCAGCGTGAAGCCCACAGGACTGAACACTGAAGCTTTCTTT. Its protein product is CSVKPTGLNTEAFF. The full variable domain, completed using reference TRBV29-1 and TRBJ1-1, is SAVISQKPSRDICQRGTSLTIQCQVDSQVTMMFWYRQQPGQSLTLIATANQGSEATYESGFVIDKFPISRPNLTFSTLTVSNMSPEDSSIYLCSVKPTGLNTEAFFGQGTRLTVV.

Regarding this clonotype: A much larger clonotype is one base distant, so this may be a read error. The V call is TRBV5-1, the J call TRBJ2-2, with 14 bases lining up with TRBD2. Germline values: CDR1 SGHRS, CDR2 YFSETQ. This CDR3 is built from 17 residues. The J segment lost 6 bases and the V segment lost 0 bases, leaving 4 bases of the junction unmatched. The CDR3 spells CASSLAKTSGGAGELFF. In DNA, the CDR3 is TGCGCCAGCAGCTTGGCCAAGACTAGCGGGGGGGCCGGGGAGCTGTTTTTT.

This clonotype was counted at least ten times. The V gene is TRBV20-1, the J gene TRBJ2-1; TRBD2 matches at 10 bases. Germline assignment: CDR1 DFQATT and CDR2 SNEGSKA (reference sequence). The CDR3 length is 17 residues. V was clipped by 1 base and J by 4 bases; unmatched bases: 10. This CDR3 reads CSARVASGRSGYNEQFF. CDR3 in DNA: TGCAGTGCTAGAGTAGCTAGCGGGAGATCAGGGTACAATGAGCAGTTCTTC.

The sample holds a few counts of this clonotype. This sequence may be a read error, since a much larger clone differs from it by one base. The V and J genes are TRBV7-3 and TRBJ2-1; D is perhaps TRBD2 (6 bases). Germline V CDR1 and CDR2: SGHTA, FQGTGA. The CDR3 covers 11 residues. CDR3 loop: CVSSLGGVQFF. In DNA, the CDR3 is TGTGTCAGCAGCTTAGGCGGGGTCCAGTTCTTC.

The V gene is TRBV14, the J gene TRBJ2-5; D gene ambiguous. Germline values: CDR1 SGHDN, CDR2 FVKESK. This CDR3 comprises 14 residues. V lost 4 bases and J 1 base, leaving 10 bases between the germline ends. Here the CDR3 DNA reads TGTGCCAGCAGCCCCCGTCCTCTCCAAGAGACCCAGTACTTC. Encoded protein: CASSPRPLQETQYF.